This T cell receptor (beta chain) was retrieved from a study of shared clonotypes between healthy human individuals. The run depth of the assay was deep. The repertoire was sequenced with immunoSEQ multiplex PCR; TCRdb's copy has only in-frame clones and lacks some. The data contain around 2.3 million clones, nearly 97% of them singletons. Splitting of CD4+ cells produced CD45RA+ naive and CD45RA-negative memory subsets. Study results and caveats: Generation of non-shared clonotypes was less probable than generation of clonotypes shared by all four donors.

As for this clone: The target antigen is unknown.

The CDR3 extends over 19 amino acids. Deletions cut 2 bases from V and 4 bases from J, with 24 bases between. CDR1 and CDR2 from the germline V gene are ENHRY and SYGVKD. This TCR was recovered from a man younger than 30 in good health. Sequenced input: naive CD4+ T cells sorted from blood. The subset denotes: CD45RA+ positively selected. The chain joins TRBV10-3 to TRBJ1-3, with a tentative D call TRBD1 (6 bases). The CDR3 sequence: CAISEPPSTPTGRGNTIYF. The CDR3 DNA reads TGTGCCATCAGTGAGCCGCCCTCGACCCCAACAGGGAGGGGAAACACCATATATTTT.